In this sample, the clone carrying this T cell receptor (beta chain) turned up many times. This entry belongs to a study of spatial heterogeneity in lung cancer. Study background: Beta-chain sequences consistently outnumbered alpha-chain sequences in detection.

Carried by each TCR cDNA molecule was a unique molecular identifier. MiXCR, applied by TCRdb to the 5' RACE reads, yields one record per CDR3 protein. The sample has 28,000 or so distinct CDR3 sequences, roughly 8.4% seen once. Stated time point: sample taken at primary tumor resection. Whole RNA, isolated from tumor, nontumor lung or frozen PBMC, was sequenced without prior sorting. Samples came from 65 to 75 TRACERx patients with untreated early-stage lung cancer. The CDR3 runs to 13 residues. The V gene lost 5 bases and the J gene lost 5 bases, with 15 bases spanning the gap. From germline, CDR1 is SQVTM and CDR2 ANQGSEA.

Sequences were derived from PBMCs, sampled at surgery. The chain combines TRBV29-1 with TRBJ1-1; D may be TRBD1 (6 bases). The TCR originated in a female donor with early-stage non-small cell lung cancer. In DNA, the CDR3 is TGCAGCGTTAGGCAGGGGACGGGTACTGAAGCTTTCTTT. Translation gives CSVRQGTGTEAFF.